Listed here are 5 T cell receptor beta chains from one sample, sequenced in a study of OX40 agonist ivuxolimab in advanced cancers. Sequenced by immunoSEQ multiplex PCR; TCRdb stores in-frame clones only, minus some. Among 28,000 or so clones listed, around 85% were seen once. The sequenced sample was CD4+ or CD8+ T cells sorted from blood, obtained in a trial of the OX40 agonist ivuxolimab. These receptors all stem from an adult with an advanced solid tumor such as melanoma, head and neck, liver or kidney cancer.

The V gene is TRBV5-8, the J gene TRBJ2-3; 8 nucleotides agree with TRBD1. The germline V gene encodes CDR1 SGHTS and CDR2 YDEGEE. The CDR3 extends over 15 amino acids. The ends lost 2 bases at V and 5 bases at J; junction bases unmatched: 7. The CDR3 spells CASSFLDRGQDTQYF. The CDR3 DNA sequence: TGTGCCAGCAGCTTTCTCGACAGGGGTCAAGATACGCAGTATTTT.

The chain joins TRBV6-5 to TRBJ2-1; D might be TRBD1 (6 bases). Germline V CDR1 and CDR2: MNHEY, SVGAGI. Trimming stripped 2 bases from V and 5 bases from J, with 7 bases between. The CDR3 totals 13 residues. The CDR3 nucleotides are TGTGCCAGCAGTTACCAGGGGAACAATGAGCAGTTCTTC. Its protein is CASSYQGNNEQFF.

This chain uses TRBV4-1 with TRBJ2-1; D unresolved. With 6 bases removed from V and 3 bases from J, the gap between germline ends came to 9 bases. The CDR3 length is 13 residues. Germline CDR1 MGHRA, CDR2 YSYEKL. In DNA, the CDR3 is TGCGCCAGCAGGCCTGAGAGCTACAATGAGCAGTTCTTC. Translation gives CASRPESYNEQFF.

This clone turned up a few times. V usage is TRBV18 and J usage is TRBJ1-3, with D unclear. V was clipped by 0 bases and J by 8 bases, with 11 bases between them. Germline-derived CDR1 and CDR2 are KGHSH and LQKENI. CDR3 length: 14 residues. The CDR3: CASSPPSAPDTIYF. In DNA form, the CDR3 reads TGTGCCAGCTCACCACCTTCAGCCCCGGACACCATATATTTT.

This chain joins TRBV2 and TRBJ2-1; no clear D. The CDR3 runs 14 residues. CDR1 is SNHLY, CDR2 FYNNEI, per germline. V was trimmed by 5 bases and J by 6 bases, leaving 14 bases between them. The CDR3 nucleotides read TGTGCCAGCAGTCCCACTGCGCGCAGCAATGAGCAGTTCTTC. Amino acid sequence: CASSPTARSNEQFF. The variable domain in full, completed from reference TRBV2 and TRBJ2-1, reads EPEVTQTPSHQVTQMGQEVILRCVPISNHLYFYWYRQILGQKVEFLVSFYNNEISEKSEIFDDQFSVERPDGSNFTLKIRSTKLEDSAMYFCASSPTARSNEQFFGPGTRLTVL.